Listed below are T cell receptor beta chains from one sample, sequenced in a study of T-cell reconstitution after alpha-beta-depleted transplantation in children. Via MiXCR, TCRdb re-called the PCR reads, giving one row per CDR3 protein. The sample carries about 240,000 distinct CDR3 sequences, around 11% recorded once. This sample comprised PBMCs from the stem cell graft donor, obtained from the stem cell graft. The receptors were sampled from a human donor who donated a stem cell graft to a child with acute lymphoblastic leukemia. Each CDR3 is given with its conserved first and last residue. A D gene is named only where the DNA matches it firmly. Expanded clones get a size class; other rows say once, few or many, or leave the size out.

v_gene: TRBV5-5; abundance: many; j_gene: TRBJ2-2; d_gene: .; CDR3aa: CASSQPGIHNTGELFF; CDR3nt: TGTGCCAGCAGCCAACCCGGTATCCATAACACCGGGGAGCTGTTTTTT
v_gene: TRBV30; abundance: few; j_gene: TRBJ2-7; d_gene: .; CDR3aa: CAWSVPEVNYEQYF; CDR3nt: TGTGCCTGGAGTGTACCGGAAGTGAACTACGAGCAGTACTTC
v_gene: TRBV27; abundance: many; j_gene: TRBJ2-7; d_gene: .; CDR3aa: CASSEGRTSYEQYF; CDR3nt: TGTGCCAGCAGTGAGGGGAGGACCAGCTACGAGCAGTACTTC
v_gene: TRBV25-1; abundance: many; j_gene: TRBJ2-7; d_gene: .; CDR3aa: CASSPRRALYEQYF; CDR3nt: TGTGCCAGCAGCCCCCGGAGGGCCCTCTACGAGCAGTACTTC
v_gene: TRBV19; abundance: .; j_gene: TRBJ2-4; d_gene: .; CDR3aa: CASSFKGSAKNIQYF; CDR3nt: TGTGCCAGTAGTTTTAAGGGTTCGGCCAAAAACATTCAGTACTTC
v_gene: TRBV25-1; abundance: .; j_gene: TRBJ1-1; d_gene: TRBD1; CDR3aa: CASSVRGGTKAFF; CDR3nt: TGTGCCAGCAGTGTAAGAGGGGGCACAAAAGCTTTCTTT
v_gene: TRBV4-3; abundance: few; j_gene: TRBJ2-3; d_gene: .; CDR3aa: CASSQRSIKRGTDTQYF; CDR3nt: TGCGCCAGCAGCCAGAGAAGCATAAAGCGGGGCACAGATACGCAGTATTTT
v_gene: TRBV20-1; abundance: .; j_gene: TRBJ2-7; d_gene: .; CDR3aa: CSASLDRLVSYEQYF; CDR3nt: TGCAGTGCTAGCCTCGACAGGCTGGTCTCCTACGAGCAGTACTTC
v_gene: TRBV5-1; abundance: many; j_gene: TRBJ1-1; d_gene: .; CDR3aa: CASSLVAGRDTEAFF; CDR3nt: TGCGCCAGCAGCTTGGTTGCGGGGAGGGACACTGAAGCTTTCTTT
v_gene: TRBV30; abundance: .; j_gene: TRBJ2-7; d_gene: .; CDR3aa: CAWADAAAEQYF; CDR3nt: TGTGCCTGGGCAGACGCGGCGGCCGAGCAGTACTTC
v_gene: TRBV7-9; abundance: few; j_gene: TRBJ2-7; d_gene: .; CDR3aa: CASSLAGPAKVDEQYF; CDR3nt: TGTGCCAGCAGCCTGGCGGGCCCGGCTAAGGTAGACGAGCAGTACTTC
v_gene: TRBV7-2; abundance: many; j_gene: TRBJ2-1; d_gene: TRBD2; CDR3aa: CASSLSTGGRYNEQFF; CDR3nt: TGTGCCAGCAGCTTGAGTACGGGGGGGCGCTACAATGAGCAGTTCTTC
v_gene: TRBV14; abundance: many; j_gene: TRBJ1-1; d_gene: .; CDR3aa: CASSQVRATEAFF; CDR3nt: TGTGCCAGCAGCCAAGTCAGGGCCACTGAAGCTTTCTTT
v_gene: TRBV2; abundance: many; j_gene: TRBJ2-7; d_gene: .; CDR3aa: CASSERGQGSEQYF; CDR3nt: TGTGCCAGCAGTGAAAGAGGTCAGGGGAGCGAGCAGTACTTC
v_gene: TRBV9; abundance: many; j_gene: TRBJ2-1; d_gene: .; CDR3aa: CASSVGGHEQFF; CDR3nt: TGTGCCAGCAGCGTAGGGGGGCATGAGCAGTTCTTC
v_gene: TRBV5-6; abundance: many; j_gene: TRBJ2-1; d_gene: .; CDR3aa: CASSLGGTSYNEQFF; CDR3nt: TGTGCCAGCAGCTTGGGGGGAACATCCTACAATGAGCAGTTCTTC
v_gene: TRBV12-3/TRBV12-4; abundance: many; j_gene: TRBJ2-3; d_gene: TRBD2; CDR3aa: CASSYPRAAGEGDTQYF; CDR3nt: TGTGCCAGCAGTTACCCGAGGGCAGCGGGAGAAGGAGATACGCAGTATTTT
v_gene: TRBV5-5; abundance: many; j_gene: TRBJ2-3; d_gene: .; CDR3aa: CASSSLRTVTDTQYF; CDR3nt: TGTGCCAGCAGCTCACTACGGACAGTTACAGATACGCAGTATTTT
v_gene: TRBV20-1; abundance: many; j_gene: TRBJ1-1; d_gene: .; CDR3aa: CSARRGNPNTEAFF; CDR3nt: TGCAGTGCTAGACGGGGAAACCCGAACACTGAAGCTTTCTTT
v_gene: TRBV25-1; abundance: many; j_gene: TRBJ2-7; d_gene: .; CDR3aa: CASSEEQGSYEQYF; CDR3nt: TGTGCCAGCAGTGAAGAGCAGGGGTCCTACGAGCAGTACTTC
v_gene: TRBV7-8; abundance: many; j_gene: TRBJ2-7; d_gene: .; CDR3aa: CASSLESRAGEQYF; CDR3nt: TGTGCCAGCAGCTTAGAGTCAAGGGCAGGCGAGCAGTACTTC
v_gene: TRBV7-2; abundance: many; j_gene: TRBJ2-7; d_gene: TRBD1; CDR3aa: CASSTQTGSYEQYF; CDR3nt: TGTGCCAGCAGCACTCAGACAGGGTCCTACGAGCAGTACTTC
v_gene: TRBV29-1; abundance: many; j_gene: TRBJ2-3; d_gene: TRBD2; CDR3aa: CSVVLAGFTDTQYF; CDR3nt: TGCAGCGTTGTCCTAGCGGGGTTCACAGATACGCAGTATTTT
v_gene: TRBV12-5; abundance: few; j_gene: TRBJ2-1; d_gene: .; CDR3aa: CASSPGYTGEQFF; CDR3nt: TGTGCTAGTTCTCCAGGGTACACGGGTGAGCAGTTCTTC
v_gene: TRBV5-6; abundance: many; j_gene: TRBJ2-1; d_gene: TRBD2; CDR3aa: CASSREIAGLAGEGWFF; CDR3nt: TGTGCCAGCAGCCGTGAGATAGCGGGACTAGCGGGAGAGGGTTGGTTCTTC
v_gene: TRBV6-5; abundance: .; j_gene: TRBJ2-7; d_gene: .; CDR3aa: CASVTSSGYEQYF; CDR3nt: TGTGCCAGCGTTACATCCTCGGGCTACGAGCAGTACTTC
v_gene: TRBV4-1; abundance: few; j_gene: TRBJ2-7; d_gene: .; CDR3aa: CASSQEIGQYEQYF; CDR3nt: TGCGCCAGCAGCCAAGAGATAGGCCAGTACGAGCAGTACTTC
v_gene: TRBV9; abundance: many; j_gene: TRBJ2-3; d_gene: TRBD2; CDR3aa: CASSPRTSGRTHTQYF; CDR3nt: TGTGCCAGCAGCCCCCGGACTAGCGGACGCACGCATACGCAGTATTTT
v_gene: TRBV5-1; abundance: many; j_gene: TRBJ2-3; d_gene: TRBD2; CDR3aa: CASSLEASGGRDTQYF; CDR3nt: TGCGCCAGCAGCTTGGAGGCTAGCGGGGGAAGAGATACGCAGTATTTT
v_gene: TRBV3-1; abundance: many; j_gene: TRBJ2-7; d_gene: TRBD1; CDR3aa: CASSQEWTGLDYEQYF; CDR3nt: TGTGCCAGCAGCCAAGAGTGGACAGGTCTCGACTACGAGCAGTACTTC
v_gene: TRBV12-3/TRBV12-4; abundance: .; j_gene: TRBJ2-1; d_gene: .; CDR3aa: CASSPGETQFF; CDR3nt: TGTGCCAGCTCCCCCGGAGAGACCCAGTTCTTC
v_gene: TRBV5-1; abundance: many; j_gene: TRBJ2-5; d_gene: .; CDR3aa: CASSASQETQYF; CDR3nt: TGCGCCAGCAGCGCGAGCCAAGAGACCCAGTACTTC
v_gene: TRBV14; abundance: many; j_gene: TRBJ2-2; d_gene: TRBD1; CDR3aa: CASSQQGGWAGELFF; CDR3nt: TGTGCCAGCAGCCAACAAGGGGGCTGGGCCGGGGAGCTGTTTTTT
v_gene: TRBV20-1; abundance: many; j_gene: TRBJ2-1; d_gene: .; CDR3aa: CSARGDVYNEQFF; CDR3nt: TGCAGTGCTAGAGGGGACGTCTACAATGAGCAGTTCTTC
v_gene: TRBV24-1; abundance: many; j_gene: TRBJ2-1; d_gene: TRBD2; CDR3aa: CATSDLTAGGTEQFF; CDR3nt: TGTGCCACCAGTGATTTGACAGCGGGAGGGACTGAGCAGTTCTTC
v_gene: TRBV11-2; abundance: many; j_gene: TRBJ2-7; d_gene: .; CDR3aa: CASSRTGASGAYEQYF; CDR3nt: TGTGCCAGCAGCCGTACGGGGGCTAGCGGAGCTTACGAGCAGTACTTC
v_gene: TRBV29-1; abundance: few; j_gene: TRBJ2-3; d_gene: .; CDR3aa: CSVELGLRGDTDTQYF; CDR3nt: TGCAGCGTTGAACTTGGCTTACGGGGTGACACAGATACGCAGTATTTT
v_gene: TRBV20-1; abundance: .; j_gene: TRBJ2-2; d_gene: TRBD1; CDR3aa: CSALNRGRNTGELFF; CDR3nt: TGCAGTGCATTAAACAGGGGACGAAACACCGGGGAGCTGTTTTTT
v_gene: TRBV20-1; abundance: many; j_gene: TRBJ2-2; d_gene: TRBD2; CDR3aa: CSAGGLAVRELFF; CDR3nt: TGCAGTGCTGGAGGACTAGCGGTTCGGGAGCTGTTTTTT
v_gene: TRBV20-1; abundance: .; j_gene: TRBJ2-7; d_gene: .; CDR3aa: CSARTSYEQYF; CDR3nt: TGCAGTGCTCGTACAAGCTACGAGCAGTACTTC
v_gene: TRBV28; abundance: many; j_gene: TRBJ2-7; d_gene: TRBD2; CDR3aa: CASSLSGSLFYEQYF; CDR3nt: TGTGCCAGCAGTCTCAGCGGGAGCCTCTTCTACGAGCAGTACTTC
v_gene: TRBV7-9; abundance: many; j_gene: TRBJ2-1; d_gene: TRBD1; CDR3aa: CASSGQGYYNEQFF; CDR3nt: TGTGCCAGCAGCGGACAGGGGTACTACAATGAGCAGTTCTTC
v_gene: TRBV5-5; abundance: many; j_gene: TRBJ2-5; d_gene: .; CDR3aa: CASSFGLAQRTIGETQYF; CDR3nt: TGTGCCAGCAGTTTCGGACTCGCACAGAGAACTATCGGGGAGACCCAGTACTTC
v_gene: TRBV6-5; abundance: many; j_gene: TRBJ2-4; d_gene: TRBD1; CDR3aa: CASSLGTGLNIQYF; CDR3nt: TGTGCCAGCAGTCTTGGGACAGGGTTAAACATTCAGTACTTC
v_gene: TRBV27; abundance: many; j_gene: TRBJ2-5; d_gene: .; CDR3aa: CASSLTGRGPRTQYF; CDR3nt: TGTGCCAGCAGTTTAACCGGCAGGGGTCCTCGGACCCAGTACTTC
v_gene: TRBV5-6; abundance: many; j_gene: TRBJ2-7; d_gene: .; CDR3aa: CASSLGRGGYEQYF; CDR3nt: TGTGCCAGCAGCTTGGGGAGGGGGGGCTACGAGCAGTACTTC
v_gene: TRBV25-1; abundance: .; j_gene: TRBJ1-1; d_gene: TRBD1; CDR3aa: CASSESGQDRNTEAFF; CDR3nt: TGTGCCAGCAGTGAATCGGGACAGGATCGAAACACTGAAGCTTTCTTT
v_gene: TRBV7-2; abundance: .; j_gene: TRBJ2-7; d_gene: .; CDR3aa: CASSPTPRLSFYEQYF; CDR3nt: TGTGCCAGCAGCCCAACCCCCCGGCTTAGTTTCTACGAGCAGTACTTC
v_gene: TRBV24-1; abundance: many; j_gene: TRBJ1-2; d_gene: .; CDR3aa: CATSDPGDYGYTF; CDR3nt: TGTGCCACCAGTGACCCCGGGGACTATGGCTACACCTTC
v_gene: TRBV7-8; abundance: many; j_gene: TRBJ1-5; d_gene: .; CDR3aa: CASSSTGLNSNQPQHF; CDR3nt: TGTGCCAGCAGCAGTACAGGGTTGAATAGCAATCAGCCCCAGCATTTT
v_gene: TRBV5-6; abundance: many; j_gene: TRBJ2-5; d_gene: .; CDR3aa: CASSLARAETQYF; CDR3nt: TGTGCCAGCAGCTTGGCTCGGGCGGAGACCCAGTACTTC
v_gene: TRBV4-3; abundance: many; j_gene: TRBJ2-3; d_gene: .; CDR3aa: CASSPWPDTDTQYF; CDR3nt: TGCGCCAGCAGCCCCTGGCCCGACACAGATACGCAGTATTTT
v_gene: TRBV24-1; abundance: many; j_gene: TRBJ2-2; d_gene: TRBD1; CDR3aa: CATSDFKRQGPGELFF; CDR3nt: TGTGCCACCAGTGATTTTAAGAGACAGGGACCCGGGGAGCTGTTTTTT
v_gene: TRBV20-1; abundance: many; j_gene: TRBJ1-2; d_gene: .; CDR3aa: CSASSRLWRVDFTF; CDR3nt: TGCAGTGCTAGCTCAAGGTTGTGGAGGGTGGACTTCACCTTC
v_gene: TRBV6-1; abundance: .; j_gene: TRBJ2-7; d_gene: .; CDR3aa: CASSPDRLSSYEQYF; CDR3nt: TGTGCCAGCAGTCCCGACAGATTGAGCTCCTACGAGCAGTACTTC
v_gene: TRBV20-1; abundance: many; j_gene: TRBJ1-2; d_gene: TRBD1; CDR3aa: CSAPKTRTGGNYGYTF; CDR3nt: TGCAGTGCCCCGAAAACAAGGACAGGGGGAAACTATGGCTACACCTTC
v_gene: TRBV7-9; abundance: many; j_gene: TRBJ2-5; d_gene: TRBD1; CDR3aa: CASTLEGAQETQYF; CDR3nt: TGTGCCAGCACCCTCGAGGGGGCGCAGGAGACCCAGTACTTC
v_gene: TRBV7-3; abundance: .; j_gene: TRBJ2-5; d_gene: .; CDR3aa: CASSPGGSTQYF; CDR3nt: TGTGCCAGCAGCCCGGGGGGCTCGACCCAGTACTTC
v_gene: TRBV7-8; abundance: many; j_gene: TRBJ2-5; d_gene: .; CDR3aa: CASAVTSRQTQYF; CDR3nt: TGTGCCAGCGCTGTAACTAGCAGACAGACCCAGTACTTC